The T cell receptor beta chain described here comes from a study of tumor and adjacent non-tumor tissue in lung cancer. Study-level information: Stage I to III disease affected 9 to 10 men and roughly 5 women aged about 31 to 85. General study points: Compared with tumor, normal lung showed significantly lower TCR diversity. Top 100 clones took a larger repertoire share in normal lung.

With 0 bases clipped from V and 0 bases from J, the junction kept 5 bases outside the gene matches. CDR3 length: 16 amino acids. CDR1 is SGHNT and CDR2 is YYREEE in the germline V gene (reference sequence). TCRbeta libraries were built with three rounds of nested PCR, modified from ARM-PCR. TCRdb reprocessed the multiplex PCR reads via MiXCR and lists one record per CDR3 protein. The table records under 75,000 distinct CDR3 sequences, about two thirds of them present only once. In regard to this clonotype: The antigen is undetermined.

No cell sorting was done before RNA was extracted from the tissue. More than 3 cm separated this lung sample from the edge of the tumor. Chemotherapy-naive patients with new lung cancer underwent thoracic surgery in China, August–late 2014. The sequencing sample was made of distant non-tumor lung tissue. This chain links TRBV5-4 with TRBJ1-1; 7 nucleotides line up with TRBD1. This sequence was found in a woman between 50 and 59 years old with non-small cell lung cancer. CDR3 amino acids: CASSLDRGRMNTEAFF. Here the CDR3 DNA reads TGTGCCAGCAGCTTGGACAGGGGTAGGATGAACACTGAAGCTTTCTTT.